This TCR beta chain was identified during a study of cytomegalovirus exposure and HLA in healthy donors. Study in general: An early release of data contained 75 million to 90 million unique TCRs, which came from HLA-typed donors.

PCR used 60 Vbeta primers and 13 Jbeta primers. As handled by the study authors: Later, tens of millions of unique TCR beta chains were counted in an analysis, and roughly 10 million of them were shared. Clones were read by immunoSEQ multiplex PCR, and TCRdb kept only the in-frame ones, dropping some. D and trimming were read from the DNA, whereas the V and J calls and clone size are those reported in that table. The table records around 170,000 clones, roughly 84% of them present only once. Germline CDR1 is LNHDA and CDR2 is SQIVND (reference sequence). Trimming removed 3 bases from V and 0 bases from J; junction bases left unmatched: 8. The CDR3 spans 17 residues.

The origin of this receptor is a woman in her fifties or sixties in good health and CMV-seropositive. Sequencing used PBMCs. The chain carries TRBV19 and TRBJ2-1; 7 nucleotides match TRBD1. The CDR3 loop reads CASSMGTVRSSYNEQFF. CDR3 sequence (DNA): TGTGCCAGTAGTATGGGGACAGTTAGGAGCTCCTACAATGAGCAGTTCTTC.